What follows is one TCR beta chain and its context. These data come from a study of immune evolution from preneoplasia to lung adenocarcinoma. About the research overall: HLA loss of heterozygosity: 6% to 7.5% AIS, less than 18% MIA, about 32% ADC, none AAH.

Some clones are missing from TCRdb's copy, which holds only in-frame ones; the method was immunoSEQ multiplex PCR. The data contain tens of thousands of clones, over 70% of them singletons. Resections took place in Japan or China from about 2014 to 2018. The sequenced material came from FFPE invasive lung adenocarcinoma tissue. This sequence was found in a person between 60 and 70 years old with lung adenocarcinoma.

The CDR3 reads CASSLRKNEQFF. CDR3 DNA sequence: TGTGCCAGCAGCTTAAGAAAGAATGAGCAGTTCTTC. J is TRBJ2-1 and V is TRBV5-5; D not resolved. The CDR3 covers 12 residues. Germline CDR1 and CDR2: SGHKS and YYEKEE (reference sequence). V was cut by 2 bases and J by 7 bases, with 7 bases left in between.